These 16 T cell receptor beta chains were sequenced from one sample in a study of blood T cells in healthy people across ages. A J-beta primer mix and a sample-barcoded 5' primer were used in a second PCR of about 6 to 12 cycles. TCRdb reprocessed the 5' RACE reads via MiXCR and lists one record per CDR3 protein. The data show roughly 800,000 distinct CDR3 sequences, roughly 25% seen once. Another study also made use of these data, one on T cells of mothers and their children.

The sample was blood. These receptors were obtained from a boy aged 5-17 years in good health.

The chain carries TRBV6-1 and TRBJ2-7; 7 bases fit TRBD1. This CDR3 has 13 residues. The germline CDR1 and CDR2 sequences are MNHNS and SASEGT. V lost 8 bases and J lost 4; bases outside the gene matches: 8. The CDR3: CASYRDSPYEQYF. CDR3 in DNA: TGTGCCAGCTACCGGGACAGCCCTTACGAGCAGTACTTC.

This clonotype was counted between two and nine times. Here the CDR3 DNA reads TGTGCCAGCAGCCATAGGTCGCCAGTCACTAATGAAAAACTGTTTTTT. Encoded protein: CASSHRSPVTNEKLFF. This chain joins TRBV14 and TRBJ1-4; D unresolved. The germline CDR1 and CDR2 sequences are SGHDN and FVKESK. The CDR3 is 16 amino acids. The V and J ends lost 3 bases and 2 bases respectively, with 13 bases between them.

This CDR3 reads CASSESSGRALYNEQFF. CDR3 nucleotide sequence: TGTGCCAGCAGTGAAAGTAGCGGGAGGGCCTTGTACAATGAGCAGTTCTTC. The chain joins TRBV2 to TRBJ2-1, with TRBD2 matching over 11 bases. Germline CDR1 and CDR2: SNHLY and FYNNEI. With 2 bases clipped from V and 4 bases from J, the junction kept 7 bases outside the gene matches. The CDR3 spans 17 residues.

This clonotype was seen a few times. The chain employs TRBV4-1 and TRBJ2-5; 8 nucleotides align to TRBD2. In germline, CDR1 is MGHRA, CDR2 YSYEKL. V shed 1 base, J shed 7 bases, and the junction held 11 bases outside the gene matches. This CDR3 comprises 16 residues. The CDR3 DNA follows: TGCGCCAGCAGCCAAGGCCCAGCGGGAGCCATTAGGACCCAGTACTTC. Protein product: CASSQGPAGAIRTQYF.

The genes are TRBV5-1 and TRBJ2-1; 8 bases match TRBD2. J lost 4 bases, V lost 4 bases, and 13 bases had no gene match. The CDR3 sequence is 17 residues long. Germline CDR1 and CDR2: SGHRS and YFSETQ. CDR3 in amino acids: CASSHGAGGSTYNEQFF. In nucleotides, the CDR3 is TGCGCCAGCAGCCACGGCGCGGGAGGATCTACGTACAATGAGCAGTTCTTC.

The V call is TRBV28, the J call TRBJ2-5; TRBD1 might be the D (6 bases). The last part of the DNA fits TRBJ2-7 better; the J call may be wrong. CDR1 and CDR2 (germline): MDHEN, SYDVKM. The CDR3 is made up of 15 amino acids. The CDR3 spells CASSSRQVRSYEQYF. CDR3 in DNA: TGTGCCAGCAGTTCCCGACAGGTTCGCTCCTACGAGCAGTACTTC.

J is TRBJ2-3 and V is TRBV5-4; the match to TRBD2 covers 14 bases. V trimming: 1 base; J trimming: 6 bases; junction bases outside the gene matches: 4. Germline CDR1 SGHNT, CDR2 YYREEE (reference sequence). There are 16 residues in the CDR3. The chain's CDR3 is CASSLTGLAGADTQYF. The CDR3 coding sequence is TGTGCCAGCAGCTTGACGGGACTAGCGGGAGCGGATACGCAGTATTTT.

The J gene is TRBJ2-7, the V gene TRBV20-1; 11 bases are a match to TRBD2. There are 14 residues in the CDR3. V was clipped by 2 bases and J by 4 bases; unmatched bases: 4. In germline, CDR1 is DFQATT, CDR2 SNEGSKA (reference sequence). The DNA of the CDR3 is TGCAGTGCTAGAACTAGCGGGAGTATATACGAGCAGTACTTC. Translation gives CSARTSGSIYEQYF.

The chain combines TRBV6-5 with TRBJ1-4, with 9 nucleotides matching TRBD1. Germline CDR1 is MNHEY and CDR2 is SVGAGI. Trimming took 4 bases from V and 14 from J; bases not matched to a gene: 5. The CDR3 runs to 12 residues. The CDR3 DNA follows: TGTGCCAGCAGTTCGCTTGGGACAGGGCTGTTTTTT. It encodes CASSSLGTGLFF.

This clonotype was found many times. The V gene is TRBV5-1, the J gene TRBJ1-2, with D unresolved. The CDR3 spans 15 residues. Per germline, CDR1 SGHRS and CDR2 YFSETQ. With 0 bases removed from V and 7 bases from J, the gap between germline ends came to 16 bases. The CDR3 loop is CASSLDRTTFVGYTF. For the CDR3, the DNA is TGCGCCAGCAGCTTGGACAGAACTACTTTCGTTGGCTACACCTTC.

There are a few counts of this clonotype. The chain carries TRBV3-1 and TRBJ1-4; 11 bases line up with TRBD1. Germline V gives CDR1 LGHDT, CDR2 YNNKEL (reference sequence). The CDR3 has 15 amino acids. Unmatched junction bases numbered 2, after V lost 3 bases and J lost 5 bases. The CDR3 loop reads CASSQGDRGNEKLFF. CDR3 nucleotides: TGTGCCAGCAGCCAGGGGGACAGGGGGAATGAAAAACTGTTTTTT. Using reference TRBV3-1 and TRBJ1-4 for the parts outside the CDR3, the full variable domain is DTAVSQTPKYLVTQMGNDKSIKCEQNLGHDTMYWYKQDSKKFLKIMFSYNNKELIINETVPNRFSPKSPDKAHLNLHINSLELGDSAVYFCASSQGDRGNEKLFFGSGTQLSVL.

The CDR3 sequence is CASSQDRAGEQFF. CDR3 nucleotide sequence: TGTGCCAGCAGCCAGGACAGGGCCGGTGAGCAGTTCTTC. J is TRBJ2-1 and V is TRBV12-3 or TRBV12-4; 8 positions agree with TRBD1. The CDR3 is 13 amino acids. J lost 9 bases, V lost 6 bases, and 7 bases had no gene match.

A few counts support this clonotype. V and J are TRBV12-3 or TRBV12-4 and TRBJ2-5; 9 bases align to TRBD2. Germline trimming cut 6 bases from V and 5 bases from J; bases unmatched to any gene: 7. CDR3 size: 14 residues. The CDR3 DNA sequence: TGTGCCAGCAGAAGACTGGCGGGAGGGGAGACCCAGTACTTC. It translates to CASRRLAGGETQYF.

The chain couples TRBV2 to TRBJ1-2; a possible D gene is TRBD1 (6 bases). Germline V gene lookup returns CDR1 SNHLY and CDR2 FYNNEI. This CDR3 has 15 amino acids. Trimming took 3 bases from V and 4 from J, leaving 15 bases between them. CDR3 nucleotide sequence: TGTGCCAGCAGTGATGGGGGGGCCGGCTTCTATGGCTACACCTTC. Encoded protein: CASSDGGAGFYGYTF.

The chain joins TRBV29-1 to TRBJ2-5; 9 bases are shared with TRBD1. The CDR3 spans 13 residues. V trimming: 6 bases; J trimming: 5 bases; junction bases outside the gene matches: 7. The germline V gene has CDR1 SQVTM and CDR2 ANQGSEA. This CDR3 reads CSVIQGAWETQYF. CDR3 sequence (DNA): TGCAGCGTAATACAGGGGGCTTGGGAGACCCAGTACTTC.

This chain joins TRBV11-3 and TRBJ2-5; no firm D call. CDR3 length equals 17 residues. V lost 0 bases to trimming and J lost 4 bases, with 18 bases between them. CDR1 and CDR2 (germline): SGHNT, YENEEA. The CDR3 sequence is CASSLDLGPSRPETQYF. Here the CDR3 DNA reads TGTGCCAGCAGCTTAGATTTAGGCCCATCGAGGCCAGAGACCCAGTACTTC.